Listed here are 10 T cell receptor beta chains from one sample, sequenced in a study of blood T cell repertoires in COVID-19. Measured with immunoSEQ multiplex PCR; TCRdb has only the in-frame clones, and not every one. The table includes approximately 100,000 clones, about 80% detected once. The sample comprised peripheral blood. All receptors derive from a man aged 55 to 69 with acute or convalescent COVID-19.

This clone was picked up a small number of times. This rearrangement joins TRBV28 to TRBJ1-1, with 9 bases identical to TRBD1. The CDR3 sequence is 15 residues long. Trimming removed 5 bases from V and 3 bases from J; junction bases left unmatched: 7. CDR1 and CDR2 from the germline V gene are MDHEN and SYDVKM. The CDR3 nucleotides are TGTGCCAGCAGTACATACAGGGGGCCCCACACTGAAGCTTTCTTT. Translated: CASSTYRGPHTEAFF. The full variable domain, in which reference TRBV28 and TRBJ1-1 provide the parts outside the CDR3, is DVKVTQSSRYLVKRTGEKVFLECVQDMDHENMFWYRQDPGLGLRLIYFSYDVKMKEKGDIPEGYSVSREKKERFSLILESASTNQTSMYLCASSTYRGPHTEAFFGQGTRLTVV.

The CDR3 loop is CASSTKRGQDGYTF. DNA for the CDR3: TGTGCCAGCAGCACGAAGAGGGGGCAGGATGGCTACACCTTC. J is TRBJ1-2 and V is TRBV7-9; 7 bases are a match to TRBD1. CDR1 is SEHNR, CDR2 FQNEAQ, per germline (reference sequence). The CDR3 contains 14 residues. V lost 5 bases, J lost 6 bases, and 9 bases stayed unmatched.

The chain is built from TRBV25-1 and TRBJ2-5; TRBD2 agrees at 15 bases. The V gene end was trimmed by 6 bases and the J gene end by 3 bases; junction bases not matched to a gene: 5. From germline, CDR1 is MGHDK and CDR2 SYGVNS. This CDR3 has 16 residues. CDR3 nucleotide sequence: TGTGCCAGCAGCCCGGGACTAGCGGGGGGAAAAGAGACCCAGTACTTC. This gives the protein CASSPGLAGGKETQYF.

CDR3 amino acids: CSVESPHRATEAFF. The CDR3 nucleotides are TGCAGCGTTGAAAGCCCCCACAGGGCTACTGAAGCTTTCTTT. This rearrangement joins TRBV29-1 to TRBJ1-1, with a tentative D call TRBD1 (6 bases). This CDR3 has 14 amino acids. Trimming shortened V by 2 bases and J by 5 bases, and 15 bases separated the two germline ends. From germline, CDR1 is SQVTM and CDR2 ANQGSEA.

The chain combines TRBV6-6 with TRBJ2-7, with D unresolved. CDR3 length equals 13 residues. CDR1 is MNHNY, CDR2 SVGAGI, per germline (reference sequence). The ends were cut back, 4 bases at V and 0 bases at J, with 7 bases in the middle. This CDR3 reads CASSSASSYEQYF. CDR3 coding DNA: TGTGCCAGCAGTTCAGCGAGCTCCTACGAGCAGTACTTC.

The chain carries TRBV10-2 and TRBJ2-7, with 9 nucleotides matching TRBD2. Germline CDR1 and CDR2: WSHSY and SAAADI. CDR3 length equals 13 residues. The ends lost 5 bases at V and 5 bases at J; junction bases unmatched: 4. This CDR3 reads CASSLAGVNEQYF. CDR3 in DNA: TGCGCCAGCAGTTTAGCGGGGGTAAACGAGCAGTACTTC.

CDR3: CASTGPIRGNYGYTF. CDR3 nucleotide sequence: TGTGCCAGCACCGGACCCATCAGGGGGAACTATGGCTACACCTTC. This chain connects TRBV7-8 to TRBJ1-2; TRBD1 matches at 7 bases. CDR3 size: 15 residues. CDR1 and CDR2 from the germline V gene are SGHVS and FQNEAQ. J lost 2 bases, V lost 7 bases, and 10 bases had no gene match. Combining the CDR3 with reference TRBV7-8 and TRBJ1-2 gives the whole variable domain GAGVSQSPRYKVAKRGQDVALRCDPISGHVSLFWYQQALGQGPEFLTYFQNEAQLDKSGLPSDRFFAERPEGSVSTLKIQRTQQEDSAVYLCASTGPIRGNYGYTFGSGTRLTVV.

The rearrangement links TRBV6-2 or TRBV6-3 to TRBJ1-2; 12 bases are shared with TRBD1. CDR1 is MNHEY and CDR2 is SVGEGT in the germline V gene. This CDR3 is built from 18 residues. The J segment lost 1 base and the V segment lost 2 bases, leaving 8 bases of the junction unmatched. The CDR3 DNA reads TGTGCCAGCAGTTACGGCCGGGACAGGGGGCGATTTAACTATGGCTACACCTTC. Translation: CASSYGRDRGRFNYGYTF.

The gene calls are TRBV19 and TRBJ1-5, with 9 bases identical to TRBD1. CDR1 and CDR2 from the germline V gene are LNHDA and SQIVND (reference sequence). V shed 4 bases and J 1 base; nucleotides not matched to a gene: 11. This CDR3 region has 18 residues. The CDR3 sequence: CASSSNRDRANSNQPQHF. The CDR3 region has the DNA TGTGCCAGTAGTAGCAACCGGGACAGGGCTAACAGCAATCAGCCCCAGCATTTT.

V gene TRBV7-8 combines with J gene TRBJ2-7; 8 positions agree with TRBD1. The CDR3 extends over 13 amino acids. J was trimmed by 3 bases and V by 5 bases; bases with no gene match: 3. Looked up from germline, CDR1 is SGHVS and CDR2 is FQNEAQ. In DNA, the CDR3 is TGTGCCAGCAGCCGTACAGGGGGCTACGAGCAGTACTTC. Protein: CASSRTGGYEQYF.